This T cell receptor beta chain was identified during a study of blood T cell repertoires in COVID-19. Background on the study: The origin of the acute and convalescent COVID-19 samples was the United States, Italy and Spain. Sources were T cells, B-cell-depleted T cells, or PBMCs; the material itself was cDNA or gDNA.

In the study's own analysis: Estimated nucleated cell counts came from reference gene primer amplification. Produced via immunoSEQ multiplex PCR; TCRdb's table is partial and in-frame only. That table furnishes V, J and clone size, whereas the DNA furnished D and trimming. The sample holds more than 150,000 clones, around 80% seen once. This CDR3 has 12 amino acids. Germline V gives CDR1 MNHEY, CDR2 SVGAGI. The V gene end was trimmed by 7 bases and the J gene end by 7 bases; junction bases not matched to a gene: 6. The sequenced material came from peripheral blood. The V and J genes are TRBV6-5 and TRBJ1-1; 7 bases map to TRBD1. The sequence came from a young man with active or convalescent COVID-19. For the CDR3, the DNA is TGTGCCAGCATAAGGGACAGCTTTGAAGCTTTCTTT. It codes for CASIRDSFEAFF.